These 19 T cell receptor beta chains share one sample of origin, sequenced in a study of blood T cell repertoires in COVID-19. Sequenced by immunoSEQ multiplex PCR; TCRdb stores in-frame clones only, minus some. Found here are about 80,000 clones, about 91% of them singletons; the top ten hold 5.5% to 7.5%. Sequenced: peripheral blood. The receptor set was obtained from a woman older than 75 with acute or convalescent COVID-19.

The chain is built from TRBV15 and TRBJ1-4; 8 nucleotides line up with TRBD1. The CDR3 has 17 residues. V was pared by 0 bases and J by 1 base, with 4 bases of the junction left unmatched. Germline V CDR1 and CDR2: LNHNV, YYDKDF (reference sequence). In DNA, the CDR3 is TGTGCCACCAGCAGAGATGGACAGGGAGGAACTAATGAAAAACTGTTTTTT. It translates to CATSRDGQGGTNEKLFF.

The chain couples TRBV6-5 to TRBJ2-6; TRBD1 might be the D (6 bases). Germline V gives CDR1 MNHEY, CDR2 SVGAGI. This CDR3 comprises 16 residues. The V gene lost 0 bases and the J gene lost 4 bases, with 10 bases spanning the gap. The CDR3, as DNA: TGTGCCAGCAGTTACTCGAACAGGGTAGGGGCCAACGTCCTGACTTTC. The encoded protein is CASSYSNRVGANVLTF.

The V call is TRBV3-1 (or the pseudogene TRBV3-2), the J call TRBJ2-1, with TRBD2 matching over 11 bases. Trimming took 5 bases from V and 6 from J; bases not matched to a gene: 6. The germline gives CDR1 LGHDT, CDR2 YNNKEL (reference sequence). The CDR3 spans 15 residues. Here the CDR3 reads CASSIAGGPSNEQFF. The CDR3 DNA reads TGTGCCAGCAGCATAGCGGGGGGGCCGAGCAATGAGCAGTTCTTC.

The gene calls are TRBV20-1 and TRBJ2-7; 11 bases match TRBD2. The CDR3 contains 15 residues. Germline trimming cut 3 bases from V and 1 base from J; bases unmatched to any gene: 5. CDR1 is DFQATT and CDR2 is SNEGSKA in the germline V gene (reference sequence). This CDR3 is CSASIAGGVSYEQYF. CDR3 DNA sequence: TGCAGTGCTAGTATAGCGGGAGGGGTGTCCTACGAGCAGTACTTC.

The genes are TRBV5-1 and TRBJ1-5; 10 bases align to TRBD1. Germline loops: CDR1 SGHRS, CDR2 YFSETQ. With 4 bases clipped from V and 4 bases from J, the junction kept 2 bases outside the gene matches. The CDR3 is 14 residues long. The CDR3 nucleotides are TGCGCCAGCAGCGTGGGACAGGGGAATCAGCCCCAGCATTTT. This translates into CASSVGQGNQPQHF.

The chain employs TRBV4-3 and TRBJ2-7, with 7 positions matching TRBD2. V shed 5 bases, J shed 4 bases, and the junction held 11 bases outside the gene matches. The CDR3 covers 15 residues. CDR1 and CDR2 from the germline V gene are LGHNA and YSLEER. The CDR3 DNA reads TGCGCCAGCAGCTTGGAGCGGGGTGCGACGTACGAGCAGTACTTC. Its protein product is CASSLERGATYEQYF.

The gene calls are TRBV18 and TRBJ2-7; no reliable D call. In germline, CDR1 is KGHSH, CDR2 LQKENI. V shed 4 bases and J shed 1 base, with 11 bases lying between them. This CDR3 comprises 14 residues. DNA of the CDR3: TGTGCCAGCTCACAAACGGGTCAATCCTACGAGCAGTACTTC. This codes for CASSQTGQSYEQYF.

The chain links TRBV6-2 or TRBV6-3 to TRBJ1-1, with a tentative D call TRBD1 (6 bases). V was clipped by 4 bases and J by 11 bases, with 17 bases between them. Germline V gives CDR1 MNHEY, CDR2 SVGEGT. The CDR3 sequence is 13 residues long. This CDR3 reads CASSSPGHSDAFF. The CDR3 bases are TGTGCCAGCAGTTCCCCGGGACACTCCGACGCTTTCTTT.

The table lists this clone with a count of one. The chain has TRBV29-1 and TRBJ2-5, with 10 positions matching TRBD2. The germline gives CDR1 SQVTM, CDR2 ANQGSEA. The V gene end was trimmed by 1 base and the J gene end by 1 base; junction bases not matched to a gene: 9. CDR3 size: 17 residues. This chain's CDR3 is CSVEGVAAGGTQETQYF. The CDR3 DNA sequence: TGCAGCGTTGAAGGAGTTGCAGCGGGAGGGACCCAAGAGACCCAGTACTTC.

This clone appeared once. The CDR3 nucleotides read TGTGCCAGTAGTATTTCCGGGACGGACTATGGAAACACCATATATTTT. Its translation is CASSISGTDYGNTIYF. V is TRBV19 and J is TRBJ1-3, with TRBD1 as a possible D gene (5 bases). The CDR3 spans 16 residues. Germline CDR1 reads LNHDA; CDR2 reads SQIVND (reference sequence). V was trimmed by 3 bases and J by 3 bases, leaving 15 bases between them.

CDR3 loop: CASSYSTGNTYEQYF. In DNA, the CDR3 is TGTGCCAGCAGTTACTCGACAGGGAACACATACGAGCAGTACTTC. The V call is TRBV6-5, the J call TRBJ2-7; 7 positions match TRBD1. Germline V gene sequence: CDR1 MNHEY, CDR2 SVGAGI. V shed 0 bases, J shed 4 bases, and the junction held 6 bases outside the gene matches. The CDR3 is 15 residues long.

The V gene is TRBV2, the J gene TRBJ2-7; TRBD1 agrees at 7 bases. The CDR3 is 13 amino acids. The junction had 8 bases not matched to a gene; V was cut back by 5 bases and J by 7 bases. The germline gives CDR1 SNHLY, CDR2 FYNNEI. This CDR3 reads CASSRDRTWEQYF. The CDR3 region has the DNA TGTGCCAGCAGTAGGGACAGAACGTGGGAGCAGTACTTC.

This rearrangement joins TRBV2 to TRBJ2-3; 9 bases map to TRBD2. The ends lost 7 bases at V and 3 bases at J; junction bases unmatched: 8. The CDR3 consists of 15 residues. Per germline, CDR1 SNHLY and CDR2 FYNNEI. Here the CDR3 DNA reads TGTGCCAGCAAGGCTAGCGGGACGAGAACAGATACGCAGTATTTT. Translating gives CASKASGTRTDTQYF.

V is TRBV7-3 and J is TRBJ1-2; D may be TRBD1 (5 bases). The CDR3 sequence is 13 residues long. The V end was cut by 5 bases, the J end by 2 bases, with 9 bases between. Germline CDR1 reads SGHTA; CDR2 reads FQGTGA. Here the CDR3 reads CASSPDRNYGYTF. The DNA for the CDR3 is TGTGCCAGCAGCCCAGACAGAAACTATGGCTACACCTTC.

In this sample, this clone turned up once. This chain connects TRBV3-1 (or the pseudogene TRBV3-2) to TRBJ2-3; D is uncertain. The germline CDR1 and CDR2 sequences are LGHDT and YNNKEL (reference sequence). CDR3 length: 12 residues. The germline V and J ends were trimmed by 1 base and 5 bases, with 4 bases remaining between them. CDR3 region: CASSQGGDTQYF. For the CDR3, the DNA is TGTGCCAGCAGCCAAGGAGGAGATACGCAGTATTTT.

The genes are TRBV3-1 (or the pseudogene TRBV3-2) and TRBJ2-5; the match to TRBD1 covers 9 bases. This CDR3 contains 14 residues. Losses at the gene ends were 5 bases for V and 5 bases for J; bases not matched to a gene: 6. Germline lookup yields CDR1 LGHDT and CDR2 YNNKEL (reference sequence). CDR3 residues: CASSWDRVRETQYF. The CDR3 bases are TGTGCCAGCAGCTGGGACAGGGTTCGGGAGACCCAGTACTTC.

The rearrangement uses TRBV7-6 and TRBJ2-2; possibly TRBD2 for D (6 bases). The CDR3 is 15 amino acids. The V gene's germline CDR1 is SGHVS and CDR2 FNYEAQ. V was cut by 0 bases and J by 5 bases, with 10 bases left in between. The CDR3 DNA sequence: TGTGCCAGCAGCTTAGCGGGAGGAGTTACCGGGGAGCTGTTTTTT. Translated, it gives CASSLAGGVTGELFF. The full variable domain, in which reference TRBV7-6 and TRBJ2-2 provide the parts outside the CDR3, is GAGVSQSPRYKVTKRGQDVALRCDPISGHVSLYWYRQALGQGPEFLTYFNYEAQQDKSGLPNDRFSAERPEGSISTLTIQRTEQRDSAMYRCASSLAGGVTGELFFGEGSRLTVL.

The chain carries TRBV5-1 and TRBJ2-7; D possibly corresponds to TRBD1 (6 bases). V was shortened by 4 bases and J by 2 bases, with 13 bases between the two germline ends. The germline CDR1 and CDR2 sequences are SGHRS and YFSETQ. The CDR3 consists of 14 residues. DNA for the CDR3: TGCGCCAGCAGCGCGGAGAGGGACACCTACGAGCAGTACTTC. Translating it yields CASSAERDTYEQYF.

This clone was counted once. CDR3 residues: CASSLITGLAHPYEQYF. The CDR3 DNA reads as TGTGCCAGCAGCTTGATAACGGGACTAGCGCATCCCTACGAGCAGTACTTC. The chain combines TRBV7-8 with TRBJ2-7, with TRBD2 matching 10 bases. Germline CDR1 SGHVS, CDR2 FQNEAQ. The CDR3 is 17 amino acids. Germline trimming cut 3 bases from V and 2 bases from J; bases unmatched to any gene: 10. The full variable domain, in which reference TRBV7-8 and TRBJ2-7 provide the parts outside the CDR3, is GAGVSQSPRYKVAKRGQDVALRCDPISGHVSLFWYQQALGQGPEFLTYFQNEAQLDKSGLPSDRFFAERPEGSVSTLKIQRTQQEDSAVYLCASSLITGLAHPYEQYFGPGTRLTVT.